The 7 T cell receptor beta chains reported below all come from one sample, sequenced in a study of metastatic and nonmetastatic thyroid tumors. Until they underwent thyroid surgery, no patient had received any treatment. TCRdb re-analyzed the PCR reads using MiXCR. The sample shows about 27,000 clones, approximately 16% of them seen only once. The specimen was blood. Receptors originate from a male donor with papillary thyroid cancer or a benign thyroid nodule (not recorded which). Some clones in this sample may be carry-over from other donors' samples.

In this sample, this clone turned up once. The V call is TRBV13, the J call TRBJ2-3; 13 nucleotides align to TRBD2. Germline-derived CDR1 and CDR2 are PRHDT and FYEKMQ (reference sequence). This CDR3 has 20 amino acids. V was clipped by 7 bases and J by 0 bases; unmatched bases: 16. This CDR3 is CASTSSRLAGGLSSTDTQYF. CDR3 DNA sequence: TGTGCCAGCACCTCCTCGCGACTAGCGGGAGGTCTCTCTAGCACAGATACGCAGTATTTT.

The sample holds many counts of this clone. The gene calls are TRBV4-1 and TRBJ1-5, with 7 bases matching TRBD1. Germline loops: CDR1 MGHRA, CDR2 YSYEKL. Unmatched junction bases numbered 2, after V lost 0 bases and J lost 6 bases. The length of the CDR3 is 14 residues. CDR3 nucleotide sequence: TGCGCCAGCAGCCAAGAACAGGGGTTTCAGCCCCAGCATTTT. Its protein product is CASSQEQGFQPQHF.

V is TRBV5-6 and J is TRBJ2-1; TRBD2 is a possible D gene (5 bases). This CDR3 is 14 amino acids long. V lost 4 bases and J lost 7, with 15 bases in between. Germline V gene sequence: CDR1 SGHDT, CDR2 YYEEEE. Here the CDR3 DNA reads TGTGCCAGCAGCCCCCTGGTAGCGCCTAATGAGCAGTTCTTC. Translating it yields CASSPLVAPNEQFF.

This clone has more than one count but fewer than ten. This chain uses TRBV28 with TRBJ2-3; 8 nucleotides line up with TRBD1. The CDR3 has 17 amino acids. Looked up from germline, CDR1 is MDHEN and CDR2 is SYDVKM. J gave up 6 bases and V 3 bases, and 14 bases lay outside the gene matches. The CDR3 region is CASSFQIGTGLGDTQYF. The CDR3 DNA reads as TGTGCCAGCAGTTTCCAGATCGGGACAGGCCTTGGGGATACGCAGTATTTT. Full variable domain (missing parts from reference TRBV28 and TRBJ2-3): DVKVTQSSRYLVKRTGEKVFLECVQDMDHENMFWYRQDPGLGLRLIYFSYDVKMKEKGDIPEGYSVSREKKERFSLILESASTNQTSMYLCASSFQIGTGLGDTQYFGPGTRLTVL.

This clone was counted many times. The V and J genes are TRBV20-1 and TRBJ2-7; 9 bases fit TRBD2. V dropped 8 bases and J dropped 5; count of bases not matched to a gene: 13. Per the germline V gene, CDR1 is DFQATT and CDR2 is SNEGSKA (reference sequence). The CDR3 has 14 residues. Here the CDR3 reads CSHAIAGARHEQYF. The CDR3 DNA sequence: TGCAGTCACGCGATAGCGGGAGCCCGCCACGAGCAGTACTTC.

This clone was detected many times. As DNA, the CDR3 is TGTGCCAGCAGCTTAGTTGAAGGTCAGCCCCAGCATTTT. This codes for CASSLVEGQPQHF. This chain uses TRBV11-1 with TRBJ1-5; D is unclear. The CDR3 is 13 amino acids. With 1 base removed from V and 6 bases from J, the gap between germline ends came to 7 bases. The germline V gene encodes CDR1 SGHAT and CDR2 FQDESV (reference sequence). Based on the CDR3 plus reference TRBV11-1 and TRBJ1-5, the full variable domain is EAEVAQSPRYKITEKSQAVAFWCDPISGHATLYWYRQILGQGPELLVQFQDESVVDDSQLPKDRFSAERLKGVDSTLKIQPAELGDSAMYLCASSLVEGQPQHFGDGTRLSIL.

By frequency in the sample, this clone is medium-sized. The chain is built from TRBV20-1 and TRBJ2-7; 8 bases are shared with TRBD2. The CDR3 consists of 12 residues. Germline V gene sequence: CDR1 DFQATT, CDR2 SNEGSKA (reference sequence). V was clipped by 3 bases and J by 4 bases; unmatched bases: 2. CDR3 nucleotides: TGCAGTGCTAGGGAGCGGGAGTACGAGCAGTACTTC. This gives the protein CSAREREYEQYF.